The source of this T cell receptor beta chain is a study of blood T cell repertoires in COVID-19. The method was immunoSEQ multiplex PCR; TCRdb's version includes in-frame clones alone and lacks a portion of them. The sample comprises about 240,000 clones, about 90% of which are singletons, and more than 2.5% rests with the top ten. V dropped 0 bases and J dropped 0 bases, with 4 bases sitting between them. The CDR3 runs to 13 residues. From germline, CDR1 is SGHNT and CDR2 YYREEE (reference sequence). The clonotype comes from a woman under 40 who had recovered from COVID-19. The specimen was peripheral blood. The chain is built from TRBV5-4 and TRBJ2-7; D unresolved. This chain's CDR3 is CASSLGSSYEQYF. As DNA, the CDR3 is TGTGCCAGCAGCTTGGGCAGCTCCTACGAGCAGTACTTC.